Listed here is a single TCR beta chain. The target antigen is unknown. The data were produced by immunoSEQ multiplex PCR, yet TCRdb's version contains in-frame clones alone and is incomplete. The sample yields nearly 15,000 clones, roughly 84% seen once. The CDR3 consists of 15 residues. V lost 0 bases, J lost 4 bases, and 4 bases stayed unmatched. CDR1 is SGHTA, CDR2 FQGNSA, per germline. The sample is drawn from a study of T cell clones after liver transplantation. About the study: Standard immunosuppression, with no induction, continued until 12-24 months after transplant. Blood was drawn pre-transplant, before withdrawal, and after full or failed withdrawal.

Whole-study findings and limits: The donor-reactive repertoire was only partly measurable in two subjects, lacking donor cells. Rather than being deleted, graft donor-reactive T cells may have moved into the graft.

Here the sequenced sample was CD8+ T cells from blood, taken approximately 43 months after liver transplant. V gene TRBV7-2 combines with J gene TRBJ1-2, with 8 nucleotides matching TRBD1. The TCR sequence derives from a human patient who received a liver transplant. The graft donor may be the source of some T cells. Here the CDR3 reads CASSLAQGAGYGYTF. The CDR3 DNA reads TGTGCCAGCAGCTTAGCGCAGGGGGCGGGCTATGGCTACACCTTC.